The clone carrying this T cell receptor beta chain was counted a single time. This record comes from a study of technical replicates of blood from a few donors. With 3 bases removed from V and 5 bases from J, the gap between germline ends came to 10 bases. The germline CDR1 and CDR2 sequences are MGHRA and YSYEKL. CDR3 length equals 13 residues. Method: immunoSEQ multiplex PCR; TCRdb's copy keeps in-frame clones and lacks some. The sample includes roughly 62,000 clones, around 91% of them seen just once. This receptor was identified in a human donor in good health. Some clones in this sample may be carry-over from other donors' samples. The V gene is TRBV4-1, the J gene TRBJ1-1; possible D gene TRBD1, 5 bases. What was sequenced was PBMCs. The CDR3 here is CASSQVGGTEAFF. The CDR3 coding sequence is TGCGCCAGCAGCCAGGTGGGGGGGACTGAAGCTTTCTTT.